This entry is about one TCR beta chain. The record originates from a study of blood T cells in healthy people across ages. Using a J-beta primer mix together with a sample-barcoded 5' primer, a second PCR was run for roughly 7 to 11 cycles. With 12 random nucleotides, a template-switch adaptor tagged each individual cDNA molecule. TCRdb redid the calling of the 5' RACE reads with MiXCR, one entry per CDR3 protein. The sample holds some 760,000 distinct CDR3 sequences, 20% to 25% seen once. These sequences were also reported in another study, on T cells of mothers and their children. That work adds: The donors comprised more than 5 children and their three healthy Caucasian mothers.

The source of this sequence is a boy between 10 and 17 years old in good health. Sequencing was carried out using blood.

This CDR3 reads CASRKDSLNTEAFF. The CDR3 DNA reads as TGTGCCAGCAGGAAAGACAGCCTGAACACTGAAGCTTTCTTT. This sequence joins TRBV6-2 or TRBV6-3 and TRBJ1-1; D might be TRBD1 (5 bases). This CDR3 contains 14 residues. V was clipped by 6 bases and J by 0 bases, with 11 bases between them. CDR1 and CDR2 (germline): MNHEY, SVGEGT.